These 10 T cell receptor beta chains were sequenced from one sample in a study of T-cell reconstitution after alpha-beta-depleted transplantation in children. Unique molecular identifiers were used to barcode this TCRbeta library. TCRdb called the PCR reads again in MiXCR, with one record for every CDR3 protein. Here the sample spans approximately 390,000 distinct CDR3 sequences, around 9.9% being singletons. The sequenced sample was PBMCs from the stem cell graft donor, obtained from the stem cell graft. The source of these receptors is a human donor who donated a stem cell graft to a child with acute myeloid leukemia.

In its sample, this clonotype was seen a few times. The chain couples TRBV7-3 to TRBJ2-6; D gene uncertain. The CDR3 is made up of 15 amino acids. Trimming shortened V by 5 bases and J by 0 bases, and 8 bases separated the two germline ends. Germline values: CDR1 SGHTA, CDR2 FQGTGA. CDR3 amino acids: CASSPMFSGANVLTF. The CDR3 DNA is TGTGCCAGCAGCCCTATGTTCTCTGGGGCCAACGTCCTGACTTTC.

The chain's CDR3 is CATTPGTSGKADTQYF. The DNA for the CDR3 is TGCGCCACCACCCCCGGGACTAGCGGGAAGGCAGATACGCAGTATTTT. V gene TRBV5-1 combines with J gene TRBJ2-3; 13 nucleotides line up with TRBD2. Germline assignment: CDR1 SGHRS and CDR2 YFSETQ. The CDR3 runs 16 residues. Trimming at V came to 9 bases and at J to 4 bases, leaving 11 bases not matched to a gene.

This clonotype has only a few counts. The chain joins TRBV27 to TRBJ2-6; the match to TRBD1 covers 7 bases. Trimming removed 4 bases from V and 2 bases from J; junction bases left unmatched: 11. This CDR3 has 18 residues. Germline V gives CDR1 MNHEY, CDR2 SMNVEV (reference sequence). As DNA, the CDR3 is TGTGCCAGCAGTTCGATAGGGGGCACCTTGGCTGGGGCCAACGTCCTGACTTTC. Amino acid sequence: CASSSIGGTLAGANVLTF.

This clonotype has more than one count but fewer than ten. The chain employs TRBV15 and TRBJ2-3; D tentatively reads TRBD1 or TRBD2 (5 bases each). Germline values: CDR1 LNHNV, CDR2 YYDKDF (reference sequence). V shed 0 bases and J shed 9 bases, with 13 bases lying between them. The CDR3 has 14 amino acids. CDR3 region: CATSRDLGDGTQYF. The CDR3 bases are TGTGCCACCAGCAGAGATCTAGGGGACGGGACGCAGTATTTT.

V usage is TRBV6-6 and J usage is TRBJ1-1, with 8 bases that match TRBD1. CDR1 and CDR2 from the germline V gene are MNHNY and SVGAGI (reference sequence). This CDR3 has 13 residues. With V trimmed by 7 bases and J by 1 base, 2 bases remained unmatched. The DNA for the CDR3 is TGTGCCAGCAAAGGGACAGGGAACACTGAAGCTTTCTTT. This codes for CASKGTGNTEAFF.

The rearrangement uses TRBV4-1 and TRBJ2-1; no firm D call. The germline CDR1 and CDR2 sequences are MGHRA and YSYEKL. V was shortened by 0 bases and J by 2 bases, with 14 bases between the two germline ends. CDR3 length: 17 amino acids. This CDR3 reads CASSQDAAGDPYNEQFF. CDR3 sequence (DNA): TGCGCCAGCAGCCAAGACGCCGCAGGAGACCCCTACAATGAGCAGTTCTTC.

In its sample, this clonotype was seen many times. The chain has TRBV20-1 and TRBJ2-3, with no clear D. The germline CDR1 and CDR2 sequences are DFQATT and SNEGSKA (reference sequence). V gave up 1 base and J gave up 0 bases, with 8 bases separating them. This CDR3 is built from 14 residues. In nucleotides, the CDR3 is TGCAGTGCTAGAGTCCCGACTAGCACAGATACGCAGTATTTT. Its protein is CSARVPTSTDTQYF.

This clonotype appeared many times. The chain combines TRBV5-1 with TRBJ2-7; TRBD2 matches 13 bases. V trimming: 0 bases; J trimming: 5 bases; junction bases outside the gene matches: 8. CDR1 is SGHRS, CDR2 YFSETQ, per germline. The CDR3 sequence is 17 residues long. CDR3 DNA sequence: TGCGCCAGCAGCTTGGGGACTAGCGGGAGAGGATCGGACGAGCAGTACTTC. Protein: CASSLGTSGRGSDEQYF.

This clonotype has ten or more counts. The rearrangement links TRBV20-1 to TRBJ2-1; D is unclear. V was pared by 4 bases and J by 0 bases, with 13 bases between. Germline CDR1 DFQATT, CDR2 SNEGSKA (reference sequence). The CDR3 runs to 15 residues. CDR3 protein: CSANDGQSSYNEQFF. CDR3 in DNA: TGCAGTGCTAACGACGGGCAGAGCTCCTACAATGAGCAGTTCTTC.

The chain combines TRBV12-5 with TRBJ2-7; 8 bases fit TRBD1. This CDR3 is built from 17 residues. J lost 5 bases, V lost 0 bases, and 12 bases had no gene match. CDR1 and CDR2 from the germline V gene are LGHNT and FRNRAP. The CDR3 sequence: CASGLVLRTGMSHEQYF. Here the CDR3 DNA reads TGTGCTAGTGGTTTGGTCCTCCGGACAGGGATGTCCCACGAGCAGTACTTC.